The T cell receptor beta chain described here comes from a study of vaccination effects on CD4 cells after COVID-19. Under the ViraFEST assay, PBMC were stimulated with viral peptide pools so that antigen-specific CD4+ T cells expanded. Sequencing was performed afterwards. After less than 11 days in culture, the CD4+ T cells were isolated. This clone was detected once. Its cognate antigen is unknown. Some clones are missing from TCRdb's copy, which holds only in-frame ones; the method was immunoSEQ multiplex PCR. Here the sample spans over 50,000 clones, roughly 80% being singletons. This CDR3 spans 16 amino acids. The V segment lost 0 bases and the J segment 5 bases; nucleotides outside the gene matches: 7. CDR1 is SGDLS, CDR2 YYNGEE, per germline.

The V gene is TRBV9, the J gene TRBJ2-1; TRBD2 aligns across 8 bases. This material consisted of CD4+ T cells from PBMCs cultured with HCoV-229E spike peptides, taken before COVID-19 vaccination. This TCR was recovered from a human donor who received a COVID-19 vaccine. The DNA for the CDR3 is TGTGCCAGCAGCGTAGCTCTCCAGCGGGGGAACAATGAGCAGTTCTTC. Translated, it gives CASSVALQRGNNEQFF. Variable domain in full (rest from reference TRBV9 and TRBJ2-1): DSGVTQTPKHLITATGQRVTLRCSPRSGDLSVYWYQQSLDQGLQFLIQYYNGEERAKGNILERFSAQQFPDLHSELNLSSLELGDSALYFCASSVALQRGNNEQFFGPGTRLTVL.